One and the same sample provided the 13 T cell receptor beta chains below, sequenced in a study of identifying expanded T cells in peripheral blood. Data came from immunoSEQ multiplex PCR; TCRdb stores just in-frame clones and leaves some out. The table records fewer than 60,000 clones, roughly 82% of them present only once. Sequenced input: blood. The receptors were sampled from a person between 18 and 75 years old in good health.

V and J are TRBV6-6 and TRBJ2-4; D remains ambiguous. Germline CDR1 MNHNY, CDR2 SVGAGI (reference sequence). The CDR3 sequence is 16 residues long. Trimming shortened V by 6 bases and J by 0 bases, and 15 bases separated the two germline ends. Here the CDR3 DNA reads TGTGCCAGCAGGGCAAACGAAAGGGAAGCCAAAAACATTCAGTACTTC. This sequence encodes CASRANEREAKNIQYF.

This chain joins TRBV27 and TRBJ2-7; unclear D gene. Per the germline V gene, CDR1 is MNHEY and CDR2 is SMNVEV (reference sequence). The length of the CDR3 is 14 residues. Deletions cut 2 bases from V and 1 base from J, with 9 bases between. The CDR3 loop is CASSLKFTSYEQYF. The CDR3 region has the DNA TGTGCCAGCAGTTTAAAATTTACTTCCTACGAGCAGTACTTC.

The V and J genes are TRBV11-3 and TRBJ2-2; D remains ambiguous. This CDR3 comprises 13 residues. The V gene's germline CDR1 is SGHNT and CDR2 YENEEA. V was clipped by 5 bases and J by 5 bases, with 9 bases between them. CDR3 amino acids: CASSDFETGELFF. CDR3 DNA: TGTGCCAGCAGCGATTTTGAGACCGGGGAGCTGTTTTTT.

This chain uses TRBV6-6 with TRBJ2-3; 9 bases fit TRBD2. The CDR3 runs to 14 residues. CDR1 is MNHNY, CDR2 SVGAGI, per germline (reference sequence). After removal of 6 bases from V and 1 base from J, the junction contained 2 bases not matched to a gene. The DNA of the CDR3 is TGTGCCAGCAGCCGCGGGGGGGGCACAGATACGCAGTATTTT. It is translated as CASSRGGGTDTQYF.

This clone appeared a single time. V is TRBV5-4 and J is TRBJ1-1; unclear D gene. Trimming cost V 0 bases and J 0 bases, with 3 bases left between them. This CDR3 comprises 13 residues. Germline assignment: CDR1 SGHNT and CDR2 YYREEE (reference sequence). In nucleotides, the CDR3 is TGTGCCAGCAGCTTGGGAATGAACACTGAAGCTTTCTTT. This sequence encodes CASSLGMNTEAFF.

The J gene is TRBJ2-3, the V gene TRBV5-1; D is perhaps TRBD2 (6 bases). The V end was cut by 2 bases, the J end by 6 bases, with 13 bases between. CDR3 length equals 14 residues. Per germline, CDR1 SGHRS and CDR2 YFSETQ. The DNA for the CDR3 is TGCGCCAGCAGCTTAAGCGGGCCCGTTGATACGCAGTATTTT. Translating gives CASSLSGPVDTQYF.

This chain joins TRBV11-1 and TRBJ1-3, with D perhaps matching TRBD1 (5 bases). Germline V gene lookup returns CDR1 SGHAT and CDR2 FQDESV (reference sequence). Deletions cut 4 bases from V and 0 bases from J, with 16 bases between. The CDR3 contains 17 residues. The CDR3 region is CASSSRLTDISGNTIYF. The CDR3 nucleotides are TGTGCCAGCAGCTCGAGGCTGACGGACATCTCTGGAAACACCATATATTTT.

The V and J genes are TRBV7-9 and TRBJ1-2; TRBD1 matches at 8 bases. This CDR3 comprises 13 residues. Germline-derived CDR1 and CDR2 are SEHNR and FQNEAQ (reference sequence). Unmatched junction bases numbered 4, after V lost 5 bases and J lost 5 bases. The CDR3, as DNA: TGTGCCAGCAGCCCAGGACAGGGTTATGGCTACACCTTC. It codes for CASSPGQGYGYTF.

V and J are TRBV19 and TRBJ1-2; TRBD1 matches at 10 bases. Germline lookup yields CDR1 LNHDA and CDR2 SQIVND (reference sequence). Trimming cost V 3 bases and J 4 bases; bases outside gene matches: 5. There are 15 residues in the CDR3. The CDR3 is CASSIPGQGFYGYTF. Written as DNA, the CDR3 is TGTGCCAGTAGTATTCCGGGACAGGGGTTCTATGGCTACACCTTC.

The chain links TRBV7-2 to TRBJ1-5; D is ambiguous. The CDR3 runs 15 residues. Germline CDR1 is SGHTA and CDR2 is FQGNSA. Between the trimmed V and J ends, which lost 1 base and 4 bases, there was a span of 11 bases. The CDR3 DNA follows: TGTGCCAGCAGCTTAGTGGGTTCGAGAAATCAGCCCCAGCATTTT. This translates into CASSLVGSRNQPQHF.

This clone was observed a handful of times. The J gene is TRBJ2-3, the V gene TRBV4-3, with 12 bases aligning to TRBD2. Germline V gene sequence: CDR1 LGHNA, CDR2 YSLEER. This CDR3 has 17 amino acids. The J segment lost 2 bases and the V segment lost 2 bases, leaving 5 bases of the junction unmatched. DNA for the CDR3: TGCGCCAGCAGCCAAATTGGACTAGCGGGAAACACAGATACGCAGTATTTT. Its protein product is CASSQIGLAGNTDTQYF.

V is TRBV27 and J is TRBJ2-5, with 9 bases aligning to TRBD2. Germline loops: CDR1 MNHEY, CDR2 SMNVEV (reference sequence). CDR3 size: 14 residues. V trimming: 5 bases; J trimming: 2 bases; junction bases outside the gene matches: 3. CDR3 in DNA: TGTGCCAGCAGTAGGACTAGCGTTCAAGAGACCCAGTACTTC. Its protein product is CASSRTSVQETQYF.

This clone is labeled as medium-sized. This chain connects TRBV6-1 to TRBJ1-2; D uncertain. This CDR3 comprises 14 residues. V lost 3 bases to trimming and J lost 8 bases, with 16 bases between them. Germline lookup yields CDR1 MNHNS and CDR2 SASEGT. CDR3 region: CASSENRGIYGYTF. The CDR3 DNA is TGTGCCAGCAGTGAGAATCGGGGTATCTACGGCTACACCTTC.